This TCR beta chain was obtained from a study of T cell responses to AZD1222 COVID-19 vaccine. Assay: immunoSEQ multiplex PCR; the TCRdb copy retains only in-frame clones and omits some. The sample lists 180,000 or so clones, 88% seen once, with about 24% in the top ten. This CDR3 spans 14 amino acids. V was cut by 6 bases and J by 10 bases, with 16 bases left in between. Germline V gene sequence: CDR1 ENHRY, CDR2 SYGVKD. The source is an adult who received the AZD1222 COVID-19 vaccine. This chain connects TRBV10-3 to TRBJ1-6; D is undetermined. The source was peripheral blood, collected 28 days after the second AZD1222 dose. This CDR3 is CAIRDARSESPLHF. The CDR3 nucleotides read TGTGCCATCAGGGATGCGCGAAGTGAGTCACCCCTCCACTTT.